Following are 5 T cell receptor beta chains from one sample sequenced in a study of cytomegalovirus exposure and HLA in healthy donors. A multiplex PCR was run with 60 Vbeta primers and 13 Jbeta primers. Using immunoSEQ multiplex PCR, the repertoire was profiled, and TCRdb retains in-frame clones only, with some absent. The sample records roughly 190,000 clones, roughly 80% being singletons. The source material was PBMCs. The receptors here all came from a man aged 45-60 years in good health and CMV-seronegative.

The V call is TRBV2, the J call TRBJ1-1; 8 positions agree with TRBD1. V lost 6 bases and J lost 4; bases outside the gene matches: 7. The CDR3 contains 14 residues. The germline CDR1 and CDR2 sequences are SNHLY and FYNNEI. CDR3 sequence: CASSIGQGSTEAFF. For the CDR3, the DNA is TGTGCCAGCAGCATCGGACAGGGTAGCACTGAAGCTTTCTTT.

V and J are TRBV5-4 and TRBJ2-3, with 9 bases aligning to TRBD1. The CDR3 consists of 15 residues. In germline, CDR1 is SGHNT, CDR2 YYREEE (reference sequence). V trimming: 4 bases; J trimming: 4 bases; junction bases outside the gene matches: 7. The CDR3 loop reads CASSTLQGASDTQYF. CDR3 DNA: TGTGCCAGCAGCACCCTACAGGGGGCATCAGATACGCAGTATTTT.

The chain employs TRBV11-2 and TRBJ1-2, with D possibly being TRBD1 (5 bases). In germline, CDR1 is SGHAT, CDR2 FQNNGV. The CDR3 totals 13 residues. Trimming took 3 bases from V and 2 from J, leaving 7 bases between them. The CDR3 bases are TGTGCCAGCAGCTTCGGGGGGAACTATGGCTACACCTTC. Its protein is CASSFGGNYGYTF.

The CDR3 here is CASRGQGGTEAFF. For the CDR3, the DNA is TGTGCCAGCCGCGGACAGGGAGGGACTGAAGCTTTCTTT. V gene TRBV27 combines with J gene TRBJ1-1; 8 nucleotides align to TRBD1. The CDR3 consists of 13 residues. V shed 8 bases, J shed 5 bases, and the junction held 7 bases outside the gene matches. Germline V CDR1 and CDR2: MNHEY, SMNVEV (reference sequence).

The V and J genes are TRBV6-5 and TRBJ1-2; D is unresolved. V was trimmed by 6 bases and J by 1 base, leaving 9 bases between them. This CDR3 spans 13 amino acids. The germline CDR1 and CDR2 sequences are MNHEY and SVGAGI. The CDR3 is CASRPSINYGYTF. DNA for the CDR3: TGTGCCAGCAGGCCCAGTATTAACTATGGCTACACCTTC.